This is a list of T cell receptor beta chains from one sample in a study of shared clonotypes between healthy human individuals. Clones were read by immunoSEQ multiplex PCR, and TCRdb kept only the in-frame ones, dropping some. The top ten hold approximately 0.9% of the sample, which has around 990,000 clones, roughly 80% seen once. The sequencing sample was made of memory CD4+ T cells from PBMCs. The receptors shown here come from a young man in good health. Some clones in this sample may be carry-over from other donors' samples. Each CDR3 is given without its conserved first and last residue. Each record gives: J gene, D gene, V gene, CDR3 protein. The D gene is left open where the match is weak.

j_call: TRBJ2-2; d_call: TRBD2; v_call: TRBV7-3; cdr3_aa: ASGLAGPSNTGELF
j_call: TRBJ1-2; d_call: NA; v_call: TRBV28; cdr3_aa: ASSPRGWDGYT
j_call: TRBJ2-2; d_call: TRBD2; v_call: TRBV10-3; cdr3_aa: AIGTSAGYTGELF
j_call: TRBJ1-1; d_call: TRBD1; v_call: TRBV28; cdr3_aa: ASTDRGLGNTEAF
j_call: TRBJ2-3; d_call: NA; v_call: TRBV7-2; cdr3_aa: ASSWSQGDTQY
j_call: TRBJ1-5; d_call: NA; v_call: TRBV19; cdr3_aa: ASRPWGANSNQPQH
j_call: TRBJ1-2; d_call: NA; v_call: TRBV28; cdr3_aa: ASSRVSKPLGYT
j_call: TRBJ1-5; d_call: NA; v_call: TRBV28; cdr3_aa: ASTGLLARAQH
j_call: TRBJ1-2; d_call: NA; v_call: TRBV18; cdr3_aa: ASSPIKGLVLGYT
j_call: TRBJ2-5; d_call: NA; v_call: TRBV23-1; cdr3_aa: ASSRRQEQQETQY
j_call: TRBJ2-7; d_call: NA; v_call: TRBV6-5; cdr3_aa: ASSYSRPPPYEQY
j_call: TRBJ2-5; d_call: TRBD2; v_call: TRBV29-1; cdr3_aa: SVVASGQETQY
j_call: TRBJ1-2; d_call: TRBD1; v_call: TRBV2; cdr3_aa: ASRSPGQGGYGYT
j_call: TRBJ1-4; d_call: TRBD1; v_call: TRBV27; cdr3_aa: ASRGTGREKLF
j_call: TRBJ2-2; d_call: NA; v_call: TRBV2; cdr3_aa: ASILQGTDTGELF
j_call: TRBJ2-6; d_call: NA; v_call: TRBV2; cdr3_aa: ASSLGQSTGANVLT
j_call: TRBJ1-2; d_call: NA; v_call: TRBV4-3; cdr3_aa: ASSQDGGGLH
j_call: TRBJ2-1; d_call: TRBD2; v_call: TRBV10-1; cdr3_aa: ASRGLAGAYNEQF
j_call: TRBJ1-4; d_call: TRBD1; v_call: TRBV19; cdr3_aa: ASRPGQSNEKLF
j_call: TRBJ2-7; d_call: NA; v_call: TRBV7-2; cdr3_aa: ASSPTRTASYEQY
j_call: TRBJ2-1; d_call: TRBD1; v_call: TRBV6-4; cdr3_aa: ASSEPRPKTGYEQF
j_call: TRBJ2-7; d_call: NA; v_call: TRBV5-1; cdr3_aa: ASSPRGGPSSYEQY
j_call: TRBJ2-7; d_call: TRBD1; v_call: TRBV27; cdr3_aa: ASSSGFVGTGAYEQY
j_call: TRBJ1-4; d_call: NA; v_call: TRBV6-5; cdr3_aa: ASSYSAEPGEKLF
j_call: TRBJ2-2; d_call: TRBD2; v_call: TRBV5-4; cdr3_aa: ASSLGVAGGPRELF
j_call: TRBJ2-5; d_call: TRBD2; v_call: TRBV5-4; cdr3_aa: ASSPPGSNSGVETQY
j_call: TRBJ1-4; d_call: NA; v_call: TRBV4-1; cdr3_aa: ASSQAVSEKLF
j_call: TRBJ1-2; d_call: NA; v_call: TRBV2; cdr3_aa: ASSYALPYT
j_call: TRBJ2-1; d_call: TRBD2; v_call: TRBV15; cdr3_aa: ATSRASGDSSYNEQF
j_call: TRBJ1-4; d_call: TRBD1; v_call: TRBV19; cdr3_aa: ASSIGDRKNEKLF
j_call: TRBJ1-3; d_call: TRBD1; v_call: TRBV10-1; cdr3_aa: ASGATGGVDGNTIY
j_call: TRBJ2-7; d_call: NA; v_call: TRBV7-2; cdr3_aa: ASSFSSLGSYEQY
j_call: TRBJ1-1; d_call: TRBD1; v_call: TRBV7-7; cdr3_aa: ASSYGDRHPTEAF
j_call: TRBJ2-7; d_call: TRBD2; v_call: TRBV7-9; cdr3_aa: ASSPSSGMDYEQY
j_call: TRBJ1-2; d_call: NA; v_call: TRBV30; cdr3_aa: AWSVSLGYGYT
j_call: TRBJ2-7; d_call: NA; v_call: TRBV11-2; cdr3_aa: ASSLGRVYDEQY
j_call: TRBJ1-5; d_call: NA; v_call: TRBV28; cdr3_aa: ASTDSSQPQH
j_call: TRBJ2-7; d_call: NA; v_call: TRBV5-1; cdr3_aa: ASSLQAGITYEQY
j_call: TRBJ1-1; d_call: NA; v_call: TRBV2; cdr3_aa: ASSRGQGNTEAF
j_call: TRBJ1-1; d_call: NA; v_call: TRBV14; cdr3_aa: ASSQVGGMSTEAF
j_call: TRBJ2-5; d_call: TRBD1; v_call: TRBV2; cdr3_aa: ASSRDRGVQETQY
j_call: TRBJ2-3; d_call: NA; v_call: TRBV29-1; cdr3_aa: SVRAGTGPDTQY
j_call: TRBJ2-1; d_call: NA; v_call: TRBV2; cdr3_aa: ASPPRHEQF
j_call: TRBJ2-7; d_call: TRBD2; v_call: TRBV6-5; cdr3_aa: ASSYNSGSAQY
j_call: TRBJ1-1; d_call: NA; v_call: TRBV28; cdr3_aa: ASSSTGRGSEAF
j_call: TRBJ2-7; d_call: TRBD2; v_call: TRBV4-3; cdr3_aa: ASRRRLAGGYEQY
j_call: TRBJ2-2; d_call: TRBD2; v_call: TRBV7-9; cdr3_aa: ASSLSGGLTGELF
j_call: TRBJ2-1; d_call: TRBD1; v_call: TRBV2; cdr3_aa: ASSDLRTGPGEF
j_call: TRBJ1-5; d_call: NA; v_call: TRBV2; cdr3_aa: ASSGGWNSLNQPQH
j_call: TRBJ2-1; d_call: NA; v_call: TRBV19; cdr3_aa: ASSTDVGRHNEQF
j_call: TRBJ2-1; d_call: NA; v_call: TRBV29-1; cdr3_aa: SVVSVHDNEQF
j_call: TRBJ2-7; d_call: TRBD1; v_call: TRBV25-1; cdr3_aa: ASSEPGQGIYEQY
j_call: TRBJ1-5; d_call: TRBD1; v_call: TRBV4-1; cdr3_aa: ASSQGGQGHSNQPQH
j_call: TRBJ2-3; d_call: TRBD2; v_call: TRBV7-2; cdr3_aa: ASSLVTSGRRTQY